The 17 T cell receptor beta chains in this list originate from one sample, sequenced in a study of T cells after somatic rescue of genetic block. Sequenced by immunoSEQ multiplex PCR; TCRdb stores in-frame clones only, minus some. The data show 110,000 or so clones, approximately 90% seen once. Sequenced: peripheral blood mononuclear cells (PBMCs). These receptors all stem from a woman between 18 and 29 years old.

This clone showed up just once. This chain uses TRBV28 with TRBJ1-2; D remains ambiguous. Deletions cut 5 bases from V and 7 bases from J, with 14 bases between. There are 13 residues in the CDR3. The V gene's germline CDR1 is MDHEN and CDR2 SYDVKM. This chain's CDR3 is CASSPLGIGGYTF. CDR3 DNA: TGTGCCAGCAGTCCCCTAGGGATAGGTGGCTACACCTTC.

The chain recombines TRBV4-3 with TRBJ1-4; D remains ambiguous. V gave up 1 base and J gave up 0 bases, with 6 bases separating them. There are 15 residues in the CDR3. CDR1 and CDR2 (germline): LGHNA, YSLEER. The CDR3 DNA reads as TGCGCCAGCAGCCAAGTACGTGCAACTAATGAAAAACTGTTTTTT. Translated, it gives CASSQVRATNEKLFF.

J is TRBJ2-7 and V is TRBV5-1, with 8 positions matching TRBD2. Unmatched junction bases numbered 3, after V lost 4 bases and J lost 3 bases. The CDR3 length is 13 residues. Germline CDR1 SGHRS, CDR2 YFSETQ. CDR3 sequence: CASSIGTSYEQYF. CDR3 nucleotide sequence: TGCGCCAGCAGCATAGGGACTAGCTACGAGCAGTACTTC.

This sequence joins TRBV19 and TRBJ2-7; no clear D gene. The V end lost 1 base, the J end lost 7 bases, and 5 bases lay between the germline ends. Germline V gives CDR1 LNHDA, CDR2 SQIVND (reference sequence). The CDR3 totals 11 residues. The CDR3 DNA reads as TGTGCCAGTAGTATAGGTTGGGAGCAGTACTTC. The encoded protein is CASSIGWEQYF. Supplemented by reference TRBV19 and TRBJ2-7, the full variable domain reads DGGITQSPKYLFRKEGQNVTLSCEQNLNHDAMYWYRQDPGQGLRLIYYSQIVNDFQKGDIAEGYSVSREKKESFPLTVTSAQKNPTAFYLCASSIGWEQYFGPGTRLTVT.

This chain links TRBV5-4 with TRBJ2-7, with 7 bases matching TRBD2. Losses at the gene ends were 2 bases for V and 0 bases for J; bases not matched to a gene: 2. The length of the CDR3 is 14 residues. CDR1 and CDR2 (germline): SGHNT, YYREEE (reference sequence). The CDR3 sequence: CASSFSGGSYEQYF. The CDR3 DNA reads TGTGCCAGCAGCTTCTCGGGGGGCTCCTACGAGCAGTACTTC.

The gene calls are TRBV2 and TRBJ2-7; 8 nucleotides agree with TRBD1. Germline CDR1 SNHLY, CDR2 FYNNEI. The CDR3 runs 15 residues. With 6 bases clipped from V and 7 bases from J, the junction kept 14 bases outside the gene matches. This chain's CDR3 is CASRWDRPPRFEQYF. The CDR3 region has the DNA TGTGCCAGCAGGTGGGACAGGCCCCCAAGATTTGAGCAGTACTTC.

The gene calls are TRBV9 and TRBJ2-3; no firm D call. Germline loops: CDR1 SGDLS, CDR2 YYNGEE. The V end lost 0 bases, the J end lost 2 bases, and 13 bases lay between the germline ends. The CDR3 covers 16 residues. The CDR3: CASSVDLGFSTDTQYF. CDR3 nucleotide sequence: TGTGCCAGCAGCGTAGATTTAGGTTTTTCCACAGATACGCAGTATTTT.

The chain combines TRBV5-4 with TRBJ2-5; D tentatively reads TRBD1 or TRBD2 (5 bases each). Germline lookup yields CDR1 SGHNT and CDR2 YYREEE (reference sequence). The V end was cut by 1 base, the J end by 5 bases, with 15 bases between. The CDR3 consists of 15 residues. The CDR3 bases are TGTGCCAGCAGCTTGCCTGGGACCGCCAAGGAGACCCAGTACTTC. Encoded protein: CASSLPGTAKETQYF.

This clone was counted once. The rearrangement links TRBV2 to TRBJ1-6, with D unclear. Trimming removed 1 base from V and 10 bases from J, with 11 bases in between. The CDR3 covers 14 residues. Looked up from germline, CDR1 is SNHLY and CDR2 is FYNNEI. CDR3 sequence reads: CASSEVANPSPLHF. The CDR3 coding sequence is TGTGCCAGCAGTGAAGTGGCCAACCCCTCACCCCTCCACTTT.

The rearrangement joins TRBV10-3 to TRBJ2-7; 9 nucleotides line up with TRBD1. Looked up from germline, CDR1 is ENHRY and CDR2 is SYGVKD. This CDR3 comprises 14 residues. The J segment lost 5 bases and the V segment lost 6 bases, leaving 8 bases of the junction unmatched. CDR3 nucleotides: TGTGCCATCAGGAACCGGGACAGGGCCCACGAGCAGTACTTC. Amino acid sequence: CAIRNRDRAHEQYF.

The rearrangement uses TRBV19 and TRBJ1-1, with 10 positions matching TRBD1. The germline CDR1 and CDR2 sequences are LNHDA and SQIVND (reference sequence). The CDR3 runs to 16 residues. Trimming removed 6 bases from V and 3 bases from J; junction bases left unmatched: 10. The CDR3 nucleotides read TGTGCCAGTAGGTTCCGACAGGGGGCGTGGGACACTGAAGCTTTCTTT. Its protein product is CASRFRQGAWDTEAFF.

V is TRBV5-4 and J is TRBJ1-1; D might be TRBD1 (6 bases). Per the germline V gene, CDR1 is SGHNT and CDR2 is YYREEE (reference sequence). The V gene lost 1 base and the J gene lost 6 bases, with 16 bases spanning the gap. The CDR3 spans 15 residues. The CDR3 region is CASSLNPTGFAEAFF. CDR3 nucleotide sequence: TGTGCCAGCAGCTTGAACCCCACAGGGTTCGCTGAAGCTTTCTTT. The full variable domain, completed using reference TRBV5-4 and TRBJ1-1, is ETGVTQSPTHLIKTRGQQVTLRCSSQSGHNTVSWYQQALGQGPQFIFQYYREEENGRGNFPPRFSGLQFPNYSSELNVNALELDDSALYLCASSLNPTGFAEAFFGQGTRLTVV.

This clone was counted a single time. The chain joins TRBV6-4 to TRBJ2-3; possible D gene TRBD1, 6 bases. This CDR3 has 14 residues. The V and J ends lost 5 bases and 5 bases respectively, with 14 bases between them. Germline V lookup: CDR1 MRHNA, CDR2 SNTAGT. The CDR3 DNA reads TGTGCCAGCAGTCCAGGGGCTGTGGGAGATACGCAGTATTTT. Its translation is CASSPGAVGDTQYF.

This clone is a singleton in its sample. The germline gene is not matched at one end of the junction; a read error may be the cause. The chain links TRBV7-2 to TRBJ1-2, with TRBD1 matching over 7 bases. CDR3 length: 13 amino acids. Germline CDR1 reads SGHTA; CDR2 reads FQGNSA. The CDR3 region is CASSLGQDYGYTF. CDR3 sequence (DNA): TGTGCCAGCAGTTTAGGACAGGACTATGGCTACACCTTC. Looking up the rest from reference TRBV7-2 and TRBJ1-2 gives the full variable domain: GAGVSQSPSNKVTEKGKDVELRCDPISGHTALYWYRQSLGQGLEFLIYFQGNSAPDKSGLPSDRFSAERTGGSVSTLTIQRTQQEDSAVYLCASSLGQDYGYTFGSGTRLTVV.

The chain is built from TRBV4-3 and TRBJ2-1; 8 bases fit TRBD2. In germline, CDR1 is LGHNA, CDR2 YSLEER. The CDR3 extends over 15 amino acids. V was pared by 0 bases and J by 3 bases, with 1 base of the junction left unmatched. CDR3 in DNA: TGCGCCAGCAGCCAAGAAGCGGGGGACTACAATGAGCAGTTCTTC. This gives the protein CASSQEAGDYNEQFF.

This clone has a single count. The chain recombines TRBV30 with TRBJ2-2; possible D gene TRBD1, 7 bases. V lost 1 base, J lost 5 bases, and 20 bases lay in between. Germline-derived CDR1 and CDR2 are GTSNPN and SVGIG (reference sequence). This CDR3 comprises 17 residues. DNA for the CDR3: TGTGCCTGGAGTGGAGGGGGCGCGGGGTTGGGTACCGGGGAGCTGTTTTTT. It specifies CAWSGGGAGLGTGELFF.

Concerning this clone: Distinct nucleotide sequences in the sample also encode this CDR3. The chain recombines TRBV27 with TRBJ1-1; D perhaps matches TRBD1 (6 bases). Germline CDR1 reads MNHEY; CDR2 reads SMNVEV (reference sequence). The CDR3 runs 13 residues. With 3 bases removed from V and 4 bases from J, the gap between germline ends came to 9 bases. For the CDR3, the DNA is TGTGCCAGCAGTTTGGGAGGGGGCACTGAAGCTTTCTTT. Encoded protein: CASSLGGGTEAFF.